The present entry profiles one T cell receptor (beta chain) with its context. Antigen specificity is unknown. Both 60 Vbeta primers and 13 Jbeta primers went into the PCR. Produced via immunoSEQ multiplex PCR; TCRdb's table is partial and in-frame only. Of some 150,000 clones in the sample, about 64% are singletons; the top ten hold less than 2.5%. The donors (healthy individuals) were bone marrow donors. Germline V gene lookup returns CDR1 SEHNR and CDR2 FQNEAQ (reference sequence). The CDR3 sequence is 12 residues long. Trimming pared 4 bases from V and 4 bases from J, leaving 5 bases between. This sample is drawn from a study of cytomegalovirus exposure and HLA in healthy donors. General observations from the study: According to the study, 160 or so TCR beta chains were cytomegalovirus-associated. The authors later found TCR association rates varying by HLA locus, with DRB1 most and HLA-C fewest.

Sequencing was done on a sample of PBMCs. The sequence was collected from a woman in her thirties or forties in good health and CMV-seronegative. The chain recombines TRBV7-9 with TRBJ1-5; D unresolved. CDR3 in amino acids: CASSSFNQPQHF. As DNA, the CDR3 is TGTGCCAGCAGCTCCTTTAATCAGCCCCAGCATTTT.